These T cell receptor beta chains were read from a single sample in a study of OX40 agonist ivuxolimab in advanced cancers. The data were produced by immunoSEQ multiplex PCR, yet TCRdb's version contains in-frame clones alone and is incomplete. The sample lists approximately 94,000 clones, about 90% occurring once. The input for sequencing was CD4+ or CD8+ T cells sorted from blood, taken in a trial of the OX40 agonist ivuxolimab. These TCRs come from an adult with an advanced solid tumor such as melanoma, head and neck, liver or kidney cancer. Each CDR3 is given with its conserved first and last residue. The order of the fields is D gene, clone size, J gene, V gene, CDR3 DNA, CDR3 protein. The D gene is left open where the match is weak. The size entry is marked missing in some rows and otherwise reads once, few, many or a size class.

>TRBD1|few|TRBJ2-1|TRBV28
TGTGCCAGCAGTTTACCTCTGCGACAGGGGAACAATGAGCAGTTCTTC
CASSLPLRQGNNEQFF
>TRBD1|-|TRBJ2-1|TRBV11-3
TGTGCCAGCAGCTTAACCACAGGGGTATGGCAGTTCTTC
CASSLTTGVWQFF
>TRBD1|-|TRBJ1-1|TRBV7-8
TGTGCCAGCAGCTTAGCCGGGACAGGGGGAACTGAAGCTTTCTTT
CASSLAGTGGTEAFF
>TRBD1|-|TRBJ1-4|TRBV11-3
TGTGCCAGCAGCTACGGGACAGGGGTTGAAAAACTGTTTTTT
CASSYGTGVEKLFF
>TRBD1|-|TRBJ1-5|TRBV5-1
TGCGCCAGCAGGTGGACAGGGGACAATCAGCCCCAGCATTTT
CASRWTGDNQPQHF
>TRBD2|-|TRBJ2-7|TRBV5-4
TGTGCCAGCAGCCGCCCTAGCGGGAGGGCCCTCGAGCAGTACTTC
CASSRPSGRALEQYF
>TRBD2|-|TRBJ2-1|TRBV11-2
TGTGCCAGCAGCTTAGGACTAGCGGGAAACAATGAGCAGTTCTTC
CASSLGLAGNNEQFF
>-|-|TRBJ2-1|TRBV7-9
TGTGCCTCCTATGGAGCGGGTGAGCAGTTCTTC
CASYGAGEQFF
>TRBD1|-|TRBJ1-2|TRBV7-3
TGTGCCAGCATCCCTAGCAGGGGGGCGCCCGGCTACACCTTC
CASIPSRGAPGYTF
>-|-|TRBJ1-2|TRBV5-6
TGTGCCAGCAGCTTGGAGACCTATGGCTACACCTTC
CASSLETYGYTF
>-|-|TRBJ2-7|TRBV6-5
TGTGCCAGCAGTTACTCGGACACGGGGTCCTACGAGCAGTACTTC
CASSYSDTGSYEQYF
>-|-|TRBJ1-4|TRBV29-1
TGCAGCGCGACACTGCCAACTAATGAAAAACTGTTTTTT
CSATLPTNEKLFF
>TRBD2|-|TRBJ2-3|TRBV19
TGTGCCAGTAGTATCGGACTAGCGGGAGTTTCGGATACGCAGTATTTT
CASSIGLAGVSDTQYF
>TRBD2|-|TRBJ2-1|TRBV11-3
TGTGCCAGCAGCCCCGGCCGGATAGCGGGCTTAGGGAATGAGCAGTTCTTC
CASSPGRIAGLGNEQFF
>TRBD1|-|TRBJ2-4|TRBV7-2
TGTGCCAGCAGCGAACGACAGGGCGGCTTTCAGTACTTC
CASSERQGGFQYF
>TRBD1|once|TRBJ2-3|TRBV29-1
TGCAGCGTGACACAGACAGGGGGCACAGATACGCAGTATTTT
CSVTQTGGTDTQYF
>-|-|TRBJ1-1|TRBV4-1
TGCGCCAGCAGCCGCCTTCAGGGCATCGGGGCTGAAGCTTTCTTT
CASSRLQGIGAEAFF
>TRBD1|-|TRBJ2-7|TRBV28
TGTGCCAGCAGTTTTCTGACAGGGAGCTACTCCTACGAGCAGTACTTC
CASSFLTGSYSYEQYF
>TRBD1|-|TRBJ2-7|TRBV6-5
TGTGCCAGCAGTTACAGGGGGCCCTACGAGCAGTACTTC
CASSYRGPYEQYF
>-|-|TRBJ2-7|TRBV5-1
TGCGCCAGCAGCTTGGGTGGCGGGGGCGTAATCTACGAGCAGTACTTC
CASSLGGGGVIYEQYF
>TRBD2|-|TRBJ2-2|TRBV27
TGTGCCAGCAGGGGACTAGCGGGTTCGACCGGGGAGCTGTTTTTT
CASRGLAGSTGELFF
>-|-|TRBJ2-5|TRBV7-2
TGTGCCAGCAGCTTCCCGCGGGCCCCGAGGGGGGAGACCCAGTACTTC
CASSFPRAPRGETQYF
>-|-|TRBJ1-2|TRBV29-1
TGCAGCGTTGACCCGAGACAGGCAGCCTACACCTTC
CSVDPRQAAYTF
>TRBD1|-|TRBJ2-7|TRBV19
TGTGCCAGTAGTCGCCGGGACAGCCTCTCCTACGAGCAGTACTTC
CASSRRDSLSYEQYF
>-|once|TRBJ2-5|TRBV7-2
TGTGCCAGCAGCTTAGCGTCGGGGCCCCAAGAGACCCAGTACTTC
CASSLASGPQETQYF
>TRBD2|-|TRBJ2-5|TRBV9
TGTGCCAGCAGTGGAAGCGGGGGGGGCAGAGAGACCCAGTACTTC
CASSGSGGGRETQYF
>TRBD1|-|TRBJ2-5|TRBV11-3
TGTGCCAGCAGCCCTGGTTTATGGGACCCGACAGGGGGTAAGGAGACCCAGTACTTC
CASSPGLWDPTGGKETQYF
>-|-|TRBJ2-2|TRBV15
TGTGCCACCAGCAGAGATCCAGGGGCGGGGAGTACCGGGGAGCTGTTTTTT
CATSRDPGAGSTGELFF
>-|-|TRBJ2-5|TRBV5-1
TGCGCCAGCAGCAGGGAAGAGACCCAGTACTTC
CASSREETQYF
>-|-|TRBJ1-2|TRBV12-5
TGTGCTAGTGCCCAATCCCGGGACGGTTTCTATGGCTACACCTTC
CASAQSRDGFYGYTF
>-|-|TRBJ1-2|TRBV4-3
TGCGCCAGCAGCCAAGTTACAGCTACTTATGGCTACACCTTC
CASSQVTATYGYTF
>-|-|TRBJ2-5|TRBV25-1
TGTGCCAGCAGGACCCCAGGGGTTGAGACCCAGTACTTC
CASRTPGVETQYF
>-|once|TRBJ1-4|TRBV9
TGTGCCAGCAGCGTAGGTCTGGGGTGGAGGGAAAAACTGTTTTTT
CASSVGLGWREKLFF
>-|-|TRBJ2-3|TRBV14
TGTGCCAGCAGCCCCGCTTTGGGGGTTCATACGCAGTATTTT
CASSPALGVHTQYF
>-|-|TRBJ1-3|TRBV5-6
TGTGCCAGCAGCCTAGGACACTCTGGAAACACCATATATTTT
CASSLGHSGNTIYF
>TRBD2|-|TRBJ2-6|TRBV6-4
TGTGCCAGCAGAGACAGCGGGGGCTCTGGGGCCAACGTCCTGACTTTC
CASRDSGGSGANVLTF
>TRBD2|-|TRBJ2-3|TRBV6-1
TGTGCCAGCAGTGAACCGGGACTAGTAGCTGATACGCAGTATTTT
CASSEPGLVADTQYF
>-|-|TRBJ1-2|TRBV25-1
TGTGCCAGCAGGGCCTCGGGGGCGGATGGCTACACCTTC
CASRASGADGYTF
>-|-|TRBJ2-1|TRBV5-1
TGCGCCAGCAGCCCCTCAACCAGGCAGTTCTTC
CASSPSTRQFF
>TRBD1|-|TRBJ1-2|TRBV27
TGTGCCAGCAGCCGGCCAGGGGGGAACTATGGCTACACCTTC
CASSRPGGNYGYTF
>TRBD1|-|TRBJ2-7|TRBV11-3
TGTGCCGGCAGCTTAGTGGCAGGGGGAGCCTACGAGCAGTACTTC
CAGSLVAGGAYEQYF
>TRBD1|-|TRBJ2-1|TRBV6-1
TGTGCCAGCAGGGGGACAGGATCCTACAATGAGCAGTTCTTC
CASRGTGSYNEQFF